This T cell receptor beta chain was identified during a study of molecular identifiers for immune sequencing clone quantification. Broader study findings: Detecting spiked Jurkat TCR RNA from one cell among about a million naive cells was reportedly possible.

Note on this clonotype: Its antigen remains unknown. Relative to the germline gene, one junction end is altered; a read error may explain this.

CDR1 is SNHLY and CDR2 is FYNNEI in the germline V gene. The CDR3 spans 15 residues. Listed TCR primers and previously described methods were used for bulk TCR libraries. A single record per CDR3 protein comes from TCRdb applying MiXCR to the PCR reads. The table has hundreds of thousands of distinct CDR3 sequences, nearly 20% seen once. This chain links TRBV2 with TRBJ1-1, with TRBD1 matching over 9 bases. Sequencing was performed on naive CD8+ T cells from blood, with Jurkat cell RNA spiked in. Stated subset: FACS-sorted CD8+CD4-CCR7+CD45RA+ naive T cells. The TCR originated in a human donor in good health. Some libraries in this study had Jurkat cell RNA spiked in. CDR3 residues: CASSEPTGGETEASF. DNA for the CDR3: TGTGCCAGCAGTGAGCCTACAGGGGGCGAAACTGAAGCTTCCTTT. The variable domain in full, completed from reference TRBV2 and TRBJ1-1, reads EPEVTQTPSHQVTQMGQEVILRCVPISNHLYFYWYRQILGQKVEFLVSFYNNEISEKSEIFDDQFSVERPDGSNFTLKIRSTKLEDSAMYFCASSEPTGGETEASFGQGTRLTVV.